This T cell receptor beta chain came from a study of cytomegalovirus exposure and HLA in healthy donors (dated 2017 in TCRdb). Regarding the complete study: The roughly 670 repertoires of the first cohort and the 120 validation repertoires were produced on the same platform, according to a later analysis. The study was designed to test whether signatures of past pathogen exposure could be identified by cataloging public T cell receptors. The study combined high-throughput TCR immunosequencing, statistical association of individual TCRs with disease status, and machine learning to predict cytomegalovirus infection status. In addition to the first cohort of 650 to 750 subjects, a separate validation cohort of 120 different subjects was used. The research as a whole found: In the study, some 160 TCR beta chains were listed as associated with cytomegalovirus. The classifier was reported to diagnose cytomegalovirus status with high specificity and sensitivity in both the original cohort and the validation cohort. Three of the identified cytomegalovirus-associated TCR beta chains were confirmed in vitro to be specific for cytomegalovirus antigens. In a later analysis, TCRs clustered in the first cohort were found to also tend to co-occur in the 120 validation repertoires, with about 94% of cluster scores above 0. According to the authors, the approach could potentially be generalized to other disease states and immunological phenotypes. While some public TCRs were present in many individuals, most TCR sequences turned up only very rarely across donors. A later analysis had no HLA typing for the validation cohort, so co-occurrence there was scored across all 120 repertoires.

A note on this clone: It has no known antigen specificity. No per-base quality is available; no much larger clone lies one base away.

The germline V gene provides CDR1 MNHEY and CDR2 SVGAGI. The CDR3 starts with the cysteine, ends with the phenylalanine, and has 16 residues. The read is trimmed to its CDR3 DNA, 48 bases read in frame from base 1. The junction shows trimming of 0 bases on V and 6 bases on J, plus 17 bases between the germline ends. Donors formed part of the validation cohort, which comprised over a hundred subjects and was distinct from the first cohort of several hundred subjects. The library came from the immunoSEQ multiplex PCR assay. Turning to the authors' computational methods: A statistical classification framework was built to diagnose cytomegalovirus status from the catalog of TCR beta chain sequences. As stored in TCRdb, this immuneACCESS dataset retains in-frame rearrangements with V and J assigned. A fraction of the clones does not appear; measured against another copy, unresolved V genes explain less than half of the discrepancy, and the remainder lacks a known reason. V and J calls and clone size are copied from that table; D and trimming were computed from the DNA. Present in this sample are about 160,000 clones, 95% to 97% of which were seen just once. Of the sample, roughly 1% is held by the ten largest clones.

The sequencing input was PBMCs. The receptor chain draws on TRBV6-5 and TRBJ1-2; the best D guess is TRBD1, with 6 bases matching. The source is a woman younger than 30 in good health and CMV-seronegative. Here is the DNA: TGTGCCAGCAGTTACTCCGGGACAACCCTACTTAATGGCTACACCTTC. Its translation is CASSYSGTTLLNGYTF.